One and the same sample provided the 31 T cell receptor beta chains below, sequenced in a study of blood T cell repertoires in COVID-19. Assay: immunoSEQ multiplex PCR; the TCRdb copy retains only in-frame clones and omits some. The profile covers 140,000 to 150,000 clones, with approximately 80% appearing a single time and more than 5% taken by the ten largest. Sequenced sample: PBMCs or T cells enriched from blood (not recorded which). These TCRs come from a middle-aged woman who had recovered from COVID-19.

The count of this clone is one. The rearrangement joins TRBV6-5 to TRBJ2-1, with a weak D call TRBD2 (5 bases). CDR3 size: 15 residues. Between the trimmed V and J ends, which lost 5 bases and 3 bases, there was a span of 14 bases. Germline CDR1 and CDR2: MNHEY and SVGAGI. CDR3 in DNA: TGTGCCAGCAGTCTAGCAGGAGGCGGCTACAATGAGCAGTTCTTC. Its protein product is CASSLAGGGYNEQFF.

The rearrangement links TRBV10-2 to TRBJ2-1; TRBD2 is a possible D gene (6 bases). Trimming left V 7 bases short and J 5 bases short, with 15 bases between. Germline V CDR1 and CDR2: WSHSY, SAAADI. This CDR3 spans 14 amino acids. The CDR3 here is CASTISGTHNEQFF. CDR3 DNA sequence: TGCGCCAGCACCATATCGGGGACTCACAATGAGCAGTTCTTC.

This rearrangement joins TRBV7-2 to TRBJ2-3, with a weak D call TRBD2 (5 bases). This CDR3 region has 15 residues. The germline V gene encodes CDR1 SGHTA and CDR2 FQGNSA. The V and J ends lost 3 bases and 0 bases respectively, with 10 bases between them. The CDR3 nucleotides are TGTGCCAGCAGCTTCGGCGGGCCAAGCACAGATACGCAGTATTTT. This sequence encodes CASSFGGPSTDTQYF.

CDR3 sequence: CASSLSRGGAGGYTF. Here the CDR3 DNA reads TGTGCCAGCAGCTTAAGTAGAGGGGGCGCAGGGGGCTACACCTTC. J is TRBJ1-2 and V is TRBV7-9; 7 bases line up with TRBD1. The germline gives CDR1 SEHNR, CDR2 FQNEAQ (reference sequence). The CDR3 is made up of 15 amino acids. Trimming cost V 2 bases and J 8 bases; bases outside gene matches: 11.

The V call is TRBV3-1 (or the pseudogene TRBV3-2), the J call TRBJ2-1; maybe TRBD2 (6 bases). Germline CDR1 and CDR2: LGHDT and YNNKEL (reference sequence). With 6 bases removed from V and 9 bases from J, the gap between germline ends came to 15 bases. The CDR3 contains 13 residues. The CDR3 DNA reads TGTGCCAGCAGTGGACGCTCCGGGGGTGAGCAGTTCTTC. This gives the protein CASSGRSGGEQFF.

Note on this clone: The same CDR3 is also encoded by other DNA sequences in this sample. The rearrangement uses TRBV7-6 and TRBJ1-3, with 8 bases matching TRBD1. CDR3 length: 14 amino acids. Per the germline V gene, CDR1 is SGHVS and CDR2 is FNYEAQ. With V trimmed by 4 bases and J by 3 bases, 2 bases remained unmatched. DNA of the CDR3: TGTGCCAGCAGCTCCACAGGGGGTGGAAACACCATATATTTT. This translates into CASSSTGGGNTIYF. Full variable domain (missing parts from reference TRBV7-6 and TRBJ1-3): GAGVSQSPRYKVTKRGQDVALRCDPISGHVSLYWYRQALGQGPEFLTYFNYEAQQDKSGLPNDRFSAERPEGSISTLTIQRTEQRDSAMYRCASSSTGGGNTIYFGEGSWLTVV.

CDR3 nucleotide sequence: TGTGCCAGCAGCCGCTCCCCCAGCTCCTACAATGAGCAGTTCTTC. Translated, it gives CASSRSPSSYNEQFF. The chain joins TRBV27 to TRBJ2-1; the D is unclear. CDR3 length equals 15 residues. V lost 6 bases and J lost 0, with 12 bases in between. Germline V gives CDR1 MNHEY, CDR2 SMNVEV (reference sequence).

The chain has TRBV9 and TRBJ1-6; maybe TRBD1 (6 bases). This CDR3 spans 16 amino acids. CDR1 SGDLS and CDR2 YYNGEE come from the germline V gene. Trimming removed 4 bases from V and 5 bases from J, with 16 bases in between. The CDR3 loop is CASSPRPDSHNSPLHF. CDR3 coding DNA: TGTGCCAGCAGCCCCCGTCCGGACAGTCATAATTCACCCCTCCACTTT.

This clone appeared once. This chain links TRBV7-2 with TRBJ2-7; possible D gene TRBD2, 6 bases. Germline CDR1 SGHTA, CDR2 FQGNSA. This CDR3 region has 13 residues. V was cut by 1 base and J by 6 bases, with 10 bases left in between. The CDR3, as DNA: TGTGCCAGCAGCTTAGATTTCGGGGGCGAGCAGTACTTC. Protein sequence: CASSLDFGGEQYF.

J is TRBJ2-2 and V is TRBV27; perhaps TRBD1 as D (6 bases). Trimming removed 4 bases at V and 0 bases at J, with 15 bases between. Germline V gene sequence: CDR1 MNHEY, CDR2 SMNVEV (reference sequence). This CDR3 has 17 amino acids. The CDR3 reads CASSSGTPDTNTGELFF. The CDR3, as DNA: TGTGCCAGCAGTTCAGGGACACCAGATACGAACACCGGGGAGCTGTTTTTT.

The rearrangement joins TRBV9 to TRBJ2-1, with 8 bases matching TRBD2. The V gene's germline CDR1 is SGDLS and CDR2 YYNGEE. The V gene end was trimmed by 0 bases and the J gene end by 0 bases; junction bases not matched to a gene: 5. This CDR3 is built from 17 residues. The DNA of the CDR3 is TGTGCCAGCAGCGTAGGGGCCAGCGGGAGCTCCTACAATGAGCAGTTCTTC. This translates into CASSVGASGSSYNEQFF.

The J gene is TRBJ1-5, the V gene TRBV28, with D possibly TRBD1 on 5 matching bases. CDR1 and CDR2 (germline): MDHEN, SYDVKM. Trimming pared 10 bases from V and 6 bases from J, leaving 16 bases between. This CDR3 is built from 13 residues. CDR3 residues: CAMQQGTGQPQHF. The CDR3 DNA follows: TGTGCCATGCAGCAGGGCACGGGTCAGCCCCAGCATTTT. Full variable domain (outside the CDR3, taken from reference TRBV28 and TRBJ1-5): DVKVTQSSRYLVKRTGEKVFLECVQDMDHENMFWYRQDPGLGLRLIYFSYDVKMKEKGDIPEGYSVSREKKERFSLILESASTNQTSMYLCAMQQGTGQPQHFGDGTRLSIL.

This chain connects TRBV28 to TRBJ1-5; 9 bases fit TRBD1. The germline gives CDR1 MDHEN, CDR2 SYDVKM. The CDR3 extends over 14 amino acids. V was clipped by 2 bases and J by 7 bases; unmatched bases: 3. CDR3 bases: TGTGCCAGCAGTTTAGGGACAGGGAGCCAGCCCCAGCATTTT. This encodes CASSLGTGSQPQHF.

The CDR3 reads CASGPRRGMNTEAFF. CDR3 bases: TGTGCCAGTGGCCCGAGGAGAGGTATGAACACTGAAGCTTTCTTT. V is TRBV19 and J is TRBJ1-1; D not certain. CDR1 is LNHDA and CDR2 is SQIVND in the germline V gene (reference sequence). V was clipped by 8 bases and J by 0 bases, with 16 bases between them. The CDR3 totals 15 residues.

CDR3 loop: CASRTDSTPANEQFF. CDR3 in DNA: TGTGCCAGCAGGACCGACTCAACCCCGGCCAATGAGCAGTTCTTC. The gene calls are TRBV2 and TRBJ2-1, with D uncertain. Germline CDR1 and CDR2: SNHLY and FYNNEI. CDR3 length: 15 amino acids. Trimming removed 6 bases from V and 6 bases from J, with 18 bases in between. Supplemented by reference TRBV2 and TRBJ2-1, the full variable domain reads EPEVTQTPSHQVTQMGQEVILRCVPISNHLYFYWYRQILGQKVEFLVSFYNNEISEKSEIFDDQFSVERPDGSNFTLKIRSTKLEDSAMYFCASRTDSTPANEQFFGPGTRLTVL.

The gene calls are TRBV7-2 and TRBJ2-2; a possible D gene is TRBD2 (5 bases). The CDR3 consists of 12 residues. V was pared by 3 bases and J by 8 bases, with 7 bases between. Germline V lookup: CDR1 SGHTA, CDR2 FQGNSA. The CDR3 here is CASSFLAGELFF. The CDR3 bases are TGTGCCAGCAGCTTCTTAGCGGGGGAGCTGTTTTTT.

The gene calls are TRBV2 and TRBJ1-5, with 9 nucleotides matching TRBD1. The germline gives CDR1 SNHLY, CDR2 FYNNEI. The ends lost 6 bases at V and 6 bases at J; junction bases unmatched: 6. CDR3 length equals 14 residues. The CDR3 loop is CASSMDRGGQPQHF. The DNA of the CDR3 is TGTGCCAGCAGCATGGACAGGGGCGGTCAGCCCCAGCATTTT.

The chain links TRBV9 to TRBJ1-1; 9 bases are a match to TRBD1. Germline CDR1 SGDLS, CDR2 YYNGEE. The V and J ends lost 3 bases and 4 bases, in that order; junction bases with no gene match: 7. The CDR3 consists of 15 residues. The CDR3 bases are TGTGCCAGCAGCGGTACAGGGGGCGAGGGCACTGAAGCTTTCTTT. Translating it yields CASSGTGGEGTEAFF.

The chain recombines TRBV5-6 with TRBJ2-1, with 7 bases lining up with TRBD2. V gave up 3 bases and J gave up 0 bases; unmatched junction bases: 6. Germline V CDR1 and CDR2: SGHDT, YYEEEE. The CDR3 spans 16 residues. CDR3 in DNA: TGTGCCAGCAGCTCATCTAGCGGTAGCTCCTACAATGAGCAGTTCTTC. Protein: CASSSSSGSSYNEQFF.

This chain links TRBV11-2 with TRBJ1-5; TRBD1 matches 8 bases. In germline, CDR1 is SGHAT, CDR2 FQNNGV. J was trimmed by 7 bases and V by 4 bases; bases with no gene match: 6. The CDR3 loop spans 14 amino acids. CDR3 sequence reads: CASSSSGGSQPQHF. The CDR3 nucleotides are TGTGCCAGCAGCTCTTCAGGGGGCTCACAGCCCCAGCATTTT.

This chain uses TRBV4-1 with TRBJ1-1; D remains ambiguous. Germline V gene data show CDR1 as MGHRA and CDR2 as YSYEKL. The CDR3 has 15 residues. V was clipped by 0 bases and J by 2 bases, with 10 bases between them. For the CDR3, the DNA is TGCGCCAGCAGCCAAGAGCGGGAGGTAAACACTGAAGCTTTCTTT. This gives the protein CASSQEREVNTEAFF.

The V gene is TRBV5-1, the J gene TRBJ2-1; D might be TRBD1 (5 bases). The CDR3 is 15 amino acids. Germline V gene lookup returns CDR1 SGHRS and CDR2 YFSETQ. V lost 0 bases and J lost 1, with 8 bases in between. The CDR3 sequence: CASSLEGASYNEQFF. The CDR3 DNA reads TGCGCCAGCAGCTTGGAAGGGGCTTCCTACAATGAGCAGTTCTTC.

The V call is TRBV5-4, the J call TRBJ1-1; 7 positions match TRBD1. From germline, CDR1 is SGHNT and CDR2 YYREEE (reference sequence). Trimming at V came to 0 bases and at J to 1 base, leaving 6 bases not matched to a gene. This CDR3 is 16 amino acids long. CDR3 in DNA: TGTGCCAGCAGCTTGGGACAGGGTGAGTGGAACACTGAAGCTTTCTTT. Translation: CASSLGQGEWNTEAFF.

J is TRBJ1-2 and V is TRBV7-9; 7 bases are shared with TRBD1. V was pared by 4 bases and J by 3 bases, with 5 bases of the junction left unmatched. The CDR3 loop spans 14 amino acids. The germline CDR1 and CDR2 sequences are SEHNR and FQNEAQ (reference sequence). The DNA of the CDR3 is TGTGCCAGCAGCTCGACAGGGTCGGACTATGGCTACACCTTC. Amino acid sequence: CASSSTGSDYGYTF.

This chain links TRBV5-1 with TRBJ2-1; D gene ambiguous. Trimming pared 2 bases from V and 8 bases from J, leaving 5 bases between. CDR1 and CDR2 (germline): SGHRS, YFSETQ. This CDR3 has 11 amino acids. This CDR3 reads CASSLFDEQFF. DNA for the CDR3: TGCGCCAGCAGCTTATTCGATGAGCAGTTCTTC.

This clone has a handful of counts. The chain links TRBV23-1 to TRBJ2-3, with 7 nucleotides matching TRBD1. TRBV23-1 is an ORF, with its function uncertain. CDR3 length: 17 residues. V shed 3 bases and J 3 bases; nucleotides not matched to a gene: 12. CDR3 region: CASSHPRTGTDTDTQYF. CDR3 nucleotides: TGCGCCAGCAGTCATCCTAGGACCGGGACAGATACAGATACGCAGTATTTT.

The chain links TRBV5-1 to TRBJ2-4; 8 bases are shared with TRBD2. Trimming at V came to 4 bases and at J to 6 bases, leaving 6 bases not matched to a gene. This CDR3 contains 14 residues. CDR1 is SGHRS, CDR2 YFSETQ, per germline. CDR3 sequence: CASSPSGSGNIQYF. The CDR3, as DNA: TGCGCCAGCAGCCCGAGCGGGAGCGGAAACATTCAGTACTTC.

This sequence joins TRBV5-4 and TRBJ1-4; 7 nucleotides align to TRBD1. CDR3 size: 14 residues. CDR1 and CDR2 (germline): SGHNT, YYREEE (reference sequence). The trim removed 4 bases at V and 3 bases at J, leaving 3 bases unmatched. This chain's CDR3 is CASSNRGPNEKLFF. The DNA for the CDR3 is TGTGCCAGCAGCAACAGGGGACCTAATGAAAAACTGTTTTTT. The whole variable domain, remainder taken from reference TRBV5-4 and TRBJ1-4, is ETGVTQSPTHLIKTRGQQVTLRCSSQSGHNTVSWYQQALGQGPQFIFQYYREEENGRGNFPPRFSGLQFPNYSSELNVNALELDDSALYLCASSNRGPNEKLFFGSGTQLSVL.

The V call is TRBV14, the J call TRBJ2-1; 10 bases match TRBD1. The CDR3 totals 14 residues. Germline-derived CDR1 and CDR2 are SGHDN and FVKESK. V lost 4 bases to trimming and J lost 8 bases; unmatched junction nucleotides: 5. The CDR3 here is CASSPLTGGDEQFF. For the CDR3, the DNA is TGTGCCAGCAGCCCTTTGACAGGGGGCGATGAGCAGTTCTTC.

In its sample, this clone was seen once. The V gene is TRBV19, the J gene TRBJ2-1; 10 bases agree with TRBD2. CDR3 length: 14 residues. Germline V gives CDR1 LNHDA, CDR2 SQIVND (reference sequence). Trimming took 1 base from V and 15 from J; bases not matched to a gene: 9. The CDR3 DNA reads as TGTGCCAGTAGTATAGTTCAGAGCGGGGGGGTGCTGTTCTTC. It yields the protein CASSIVQSGGVLFF.

The chain couples TRBV29-1 to TRBJ1-2; D is possibly TRBD1 (5 bases). V lost 6 bases and J lost 4, with 15 bases in between. The CDR3 totals 13 residues. Germline V CDR1 and CDR2: SQVTM, ANQGSEA. CDR3 sequence (DNA): TGCAGCGTACCCACAGGTCCTCGCTATGGCTACACCTTC. Amino acids: CSVPTGPRYGYTF.